The rows below give T cell receptor beta chains drawn from one sample of a study of blood T cell repertoires in COVID-19. Some clones are missing from TCRdb's copy, which holds only in-frame ones; the method was immunoSEQ multiplex PCR. The sample holds fewer than 80,000 clones, 88% seen once. The sample was peripheral blood. Receptors originate from a human donor in a cohort sampled during active COVID-19. CDR3s include the opening cysteine and the closing phenylalanine or tryptophan. D genes are given only for firm matches. Part of the rows lack a size; the others show once, few, many or a class for expanded clones.

cdr3_nt	cdr3_aa	j_call	d_call	clone_size	v_call
TGTGCCAGCAGCTTAGACTCGGGAGTCACGAATGAGCAGTTCTTC	CASSLDSGVTNEQFF	TRBJ2-1	NA	NA	TRBV7-2
TGTGCCAGCAGTTTCCGGGACACGGCGGAAAAACTGTTTTTT	CASSFRDTAEKLFF	TRBJ1-4	NA	NA	TRBV27
TGTGCCAGCAGCCAAGAAGCGGGAGCGGGGGTTGAGCAGTTCTTC	CASSQEAGAGVEQFF	TRBJ2-1	TRBD2	NA	TRBV3-1/TRBV3-2
TGTGCCTGGGGACTTTCTAATCAGCCCCAGCATTTT	CAWGLSNQPQHF	TRBJ1-5	NA	NA	TRBV30
TGTGCCTGGAGTGTGCTGGGACATGACACTGAAGCTTTCTTT	CAWSVLGHDTEAFF	TRBJ1-1	NA	NA	TRBV30
TGTGCCAGCAGCCTAGCGGGAGGAACCTACGAGCAGTACTTC	CASSLAGGTYEQYF	TRBJ2-7	TRBD2	NA	TRBV28
TGTGCCAGCAGCAGCCGGACTAGCGGGGAGGAGACCCAGTACTTC	CASSSRTSGEETQYF	TRBJ2-5	TRBD2	NA	TRBV11-3
TGTGCCAGCAGCTTAGCAGTAGCGGGGAGCACAGATACGCAGTATTTT	CASSLAVAGSTDTQYF	TRBJ2-3	TRBD2	NA	TRBV7-2
TGCAGCGCCACGAAGGGGTGGGCGAACACTGAAGCTTTCTTT	CSATKGWANTEAFF	TRBJ1-1	NA	NA	TRBV29-1
TGTGCCAGCAGCTTAGGGACTAGCGGGGGGGATACGCAGTATTTT	CASSLGTSGGDTQYF	TRBJ2-3	TRBD2	NA	TRBV13
TGCGCCAGCAGCTGGGGACAGGGGGATGAAAAACTGTTTTTT	CASSWGQGDEKLFF	TRBJ1-4	TRBD1	NA	TRBV5-1
TGTGCCAGCAGTTCTGGAGGAGGTGCAACTAATGAAAAACTGTTTTTT	CASSSGGGATNEKLFF	TRBJ1-4	NA	NA	TRBV27
TGTGCCTGGAACACGGGGGGGTCTCGAACAGATACGCAGTATTTT	CAWNTGGSRTDTQYF	TRBJ2-3	TRBD2	NA	TRBV30
TGTGCCAGCAGCCAAGGGAGGAGCGGGAGATCGGGTGAGCAGTACTTC	CASSQGRSGRSGEQYF	TRBJ2-7	TRBD2	NA	TRBV4-2
TGCGCCAGCAGCCCTAGACAGGGCCAGAATTCACCCCTCCACTTT	CASSPRQGQNSPLHF	TRBJ1-6	TRBD1	NA	TRBV5-1
TGTGCCAGCGCGGGGGGTTTTTCAGATACGCAGTATTTT	CASAGGFSDTQYF	TRBJ2-3	TRBD2	NA	TRBV6-5
TGCGCCAGCAGGGAGGGGCGCGAGGGAGAGACCCAGTACTTC	CASREGREGETQYF	TRBJ2-5	NA	NA	TRBV10-2
TGTGCCAGCAGCCCTAGCACAGATACGCAGTATTTT	CASSPSTDTQYF	TRBJ2-3	NA	NA	TRBV27
TGTGCCAGCAGCCTCTCTTCAGGGGCGAACACTGAAGCTTTCTTT	CASSLSSGANTEAFF	TRBJ1-1	NA	NA	TRBV7-2
TGTGCCATCAGTAGGGAGGGGATGGCAGCTTTCTTT	CAISREGMAAFF	TRBJ1-1	NA	NA	TRBV10-3
TGTGCCAGCAGCTCCCTTAGGACAGGAACTAATGAAAAACTGTTTTTT	CASSSLRTGTNEKLFF	TRBJ1-4	TRBD1	NA	TRBV13
TGTGCCAGCAGCCAAGGGACAGGGACCGGGGAGCTGTTTTTT	CASSQGTGTGELFF	TRBJ2-2	TRBD1	NA	TRBV7-9
TGTGCCAGCAGTTTGGGACTAGCGGGGGGAAGCGGGGAGCTGTTTTTT	CASSLGLAGGSGELFF	TRBJ2-2	TRBD2	NA	TRBV6-6
TGTGCCAGCAGTGAAGGGGGACAGGGGGCCCACAATGAGCAGTTCTTC	CASSEGGQGAHNEQFF	TRBJ2-1	TRBD1	NA	TRBV2
TGTGCCAGCAGTTACTCGACGGGAGGGCCTCAAGAGACCCAGTACTTC	CASSYSTGGPQETQYF	TRBJ2-5	TRBD2	NA	TRBV6-5
TGTGCCAGCAGTCTAGAGCGGGAGGGCCGGAGTTACAATGAGCAGTTCTTC	CASSLEREGRSYNEQFF	TRBJ2-1	TRBD2	NA	TRBV27
TGTGCCAGCAGCTTAGAAAGGGGCACTGAAGCTTTCTTT	CASSLERGTEAFF	TRBJ1-1	NA	NA	TRBV11-2
TGTGCCAGCAGCTTATCGACAGGGGCTAATTCACCCCTCCACTTT	CASSLSTGANSPLHF	TRBJ1-6	TRBD1	NA	TRBV7-9
TGCGCCAGCAGCCAAGATCAGGGGCCACGCGAGCAGTACTTC	CASSQDQGPREQYF	TRBJ2-7	NA	NA	TRBV4-1
TGCAGTGCTGGCCGAACGAGGGAGCAGTTCTTC	CSAGRTREQFF	TRBJ2-1	NA	once	TRBV20-1
TGCGCCAGCAGCTTGGCCGGGGGACAGGGTGGTGCAGATACGCAGTATTTT	CASSLAGGQGGADTQYF	TRBJ2-3	TRBD1	NA	TRBV5-1
TGTGCCAGCAGTGAAGCTCTAGGGGAACGGAGCTATGGCTACACCTTC	CASSEALGERSYGYTF	TRBJ1-2	NA	NA	TRBV6-1